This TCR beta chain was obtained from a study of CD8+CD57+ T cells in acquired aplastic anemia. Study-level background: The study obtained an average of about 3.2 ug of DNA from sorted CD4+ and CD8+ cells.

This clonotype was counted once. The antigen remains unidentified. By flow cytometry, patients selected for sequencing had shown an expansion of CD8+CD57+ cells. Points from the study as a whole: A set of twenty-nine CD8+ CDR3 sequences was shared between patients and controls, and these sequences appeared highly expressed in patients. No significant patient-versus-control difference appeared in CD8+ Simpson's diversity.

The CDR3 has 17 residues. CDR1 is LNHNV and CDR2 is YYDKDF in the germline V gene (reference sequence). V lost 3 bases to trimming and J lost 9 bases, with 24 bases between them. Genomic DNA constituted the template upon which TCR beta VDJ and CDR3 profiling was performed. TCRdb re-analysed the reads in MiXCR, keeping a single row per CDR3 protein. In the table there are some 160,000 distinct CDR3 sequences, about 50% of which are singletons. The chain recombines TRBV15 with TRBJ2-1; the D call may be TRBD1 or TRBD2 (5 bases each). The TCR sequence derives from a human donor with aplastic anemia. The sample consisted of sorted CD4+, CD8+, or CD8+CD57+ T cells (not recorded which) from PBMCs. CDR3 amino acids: CATSSASVKVGVSEQFF. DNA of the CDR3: TGTGCCACCAGCAGCGCCTCGGTGAAAGTGGGGGTATCTGAGCAGTTCTTC.